These 22 T cell receptor beta chains originate from one sample sequenced in a study of T cell responses to AZD1222 COVID-19 vaccine. Repertoires were generated with immunoSEQ multiplex PCR, while TCRdb's copy carries only in-frame clones and drops some. The table records 130,000 or so clones, 89% of them present only once. This material consisted of peripheral blood, taken on day 0 of AZD1222 vaccination. The receptors were gathered from an adult in good health.

V and J are TRBV4-3 and TRBJ2-1; D not certain. The CDR3 is 15 residues long. Germline loops: CDR1 LGHNA, CDR2 YSLEER. Deletions cut 0 bases from V and 2 bases from J, with 8 bases between. CDR3 DNA: TGCGCCAGCAGCCAAGACGCGGAGACCTACAATGAGCAGTTCTTC. Protein product: CASSQDAETYNEQFF.

The chain is built from TRBV11-2 and TRBJ2-7; 8 positions match TRBD2. J was trimmed by 0 bases and V by 5 bases; bases with no gene match: 3. This CDR3 has 14 amino acids. Germline V gene data show CDR1 as SGHAT and CDR2 as FQNNGV. The CDR3 sequence is CASSATSASYEQYF. The DNA of the CDR3 is TGTGCCAGCAGCGCGACTAGCGCCTCCTACGAGCAGTACTTC.

The chain links TRBV7-9 to TRBJ2-3, with TRBD1 matching 8 bases. The germline V gene encodes CDR1 SEHNR and CDR2 FQNEAQ (reference sequence). The J segment lost 4 bases and the V segment lost 5 bases, leaving 11 bases of the junction unmatched. This CDR3 is 16 amino acids long. In nucleotides, the CDR3 is TGTGCCAGCAGCCTCTGGGACAGGTTGGGCGCAGATACGCAGTATTTT. It yields the protein CASSLWDRLGADTQYF.

The rearrangement uses TRBV7-2 and TRBJ2-7, with D maybe TRBD1 (7 bases). V gave up 5 bases and J gave up 3 bases, with 17 bases separating them. CDR1 SGHTA and CDR2 FQGNSA come from the germline V gene. The CDR3 is 15 amino acids. The CDR3 bases are TGTGCCAGCAGCCTCAGACAGGGCGGGATCTACGAGCAGTACTTC. Protein: CASSLRQGGIYEQYF. Complete variable domain (other parts from reference TRBV7-2 and TRBJ2-7): GAGVSQSPSNKVTEKGKDVELRCDPISGHTALYWYRQSLGQGLEFLIYFQGNSAPDKSGLPSDRFSAERTGGSVSTLTIQRTQQEDSAVYLCASSLRQGGIYEQYFGPGTRLTVT.

V usage is TRBV6-5 and J usage is TRBJ2-7, with 7 nucleotides matching TRBD2. Germline V lookup: CDR1 MNHEY, CDR2 SVGAGI. J gave up 5 bases and V 8 bases, and 9 bases lay outside the gene matches. The CDR3 consists of 13 residues. The CDR3 DNA reads as TGTGCCAGCGGGGAGGCGGGAGCGAACGAGCAGTACTTC. It yields the protein CASGEAGANEQYF.

The chain couples TRBV30 to TRBJ1-3; D is possibly TRBD1 (5 bases). This CDR3 spans 15 amino acids. Trimming took off 3 bases at V and 4 bases at J, with 16 bases between the two ends. Germline values: CDR1 GTSNPN, CDR2 SVGIG (reference sequence). CDR3 sequence reads: CAWRTPGGEGNTIYF. The CDR3 DNA reads as TGTGCCTGGAGGACCCCGGGGGGTGAAGGAAACACCATATATTTT.

The rearrangement joins TRBV7-2 to TRBJ1-5, with 8 bases identical to TRBD1. Germline V gives CDR1 SGHTA, CDR2 FQGNSA. Trimming took 1 base from V and 7 from J; bases not matched to a gene: 6. The CDR3 spans 15 residues. The CDR3 is CASSLETGVNQPQHF. CDR3 bases: TGTGCCAGCAGCTTAGAGACAGGGGTCAACCAGCCCCAGCATTTT.

This chain connects TRBV3-1 (or the pseudogene TRBV3-2) to TRBJ2-7; D might be TRBD1 (5 bases). Germline CDR1 is LGHDT and CDR2 is YNNKEL (reference sequence). CDR3 length: 16 amino acids. V shed 4 bases and J shed 0 bases, with 16 bases lying between them. The CDR3 DNA is TGTGCCAGCAGCCCGTCCTTAGGGGTAAGCTCCTACGAGCAGTACTTC. Translation: CASSPSLGVSSYEQYF.

This chain joins TRBV19 and TRBJ1-5; D remains ambiguous. The V and J ends lost 6 bases and 4 bases respectively, with 10 bases between them. The CDR3 extends over 13 amino acids. CDR1 LNHDA and CDR2 SQIVND come from the germline V gene (reference sequence). Here the CDR3 reads CASRPFGNQPQHF. CDR3 DNA: TGTGCCAGTAGGCCTTTTGGGAATCAGCCCCAGCATTTT.

The rearrangement uses TRBV6-5 and TRBJ1-5, with 7 positions matching TRBD1. The CDR3 extends over 13 amino acids. V shed 5 bases and J 7 bases; nucleotides not matched to a gene: 5. CDR1 and CDR2 (germline): MNHEY, SVGAGI. The CDR3: CASSPDREQPQHF. The CDR3 DNA follows: TGTGCCAGCAGTCCCGACAGGGAGCAGCCCCAGCATTTT.

This sequence joins TRBV5-5 and TRBJ1-2, with TRBD1 matching over 7 bases. Germline V gene sequence: CDR1 SGHKS, CDR2 YYEKEE (reference sequence). This CDR3 has 15 amino acids. Trimming took 1 base from V and 3 from J; bases not matched to a gene: 6. CDR3 residues: CASSLIQGDHYGYTF. The DNA for the CDR3 is TGTGCCAGCAGCTTGATCCAGGGGGACCACTATGGCTACACCTTC.

The chain is built from TRBV6-5 and TRBJ2-2; D is tentatively TRBD1 or TRBD2 (6 bases each). Between the trimmed V and J ends, which lost 0 bases and 7 bases, there was a span of 12 bases. The V gene's germline CDR1 is MNHEY and CDR2 SVGAGI. CDR3 length equals 15 residues. CDR3: CASSYSRRGVGELFF. The CDR3 bases are TGTGCCAGCAGTTACTCGAGGAGGGGGGTCGGGGAGCTGTTTTTT.

The chain uses TRBV6-5 and TRBJ1-5; 10 bases are a match to TRBD1. Trimming took 6 bases from V and 4 from J; bases not matched to a gene: 6. This CDR3 has 15 amino acids. CDR1 and CDR2 (germline): MNHEY, SVGAGI. In nucleotides, the CDR3 is TGTGCCAGCAGGTGGCGACAGGGGGCAAATCAGCCCCAGCATTTT. This encodes CASRWRQGANQPQHF.

V gene TRBV4-3 combines with J gene TRBJ2-6, with 7 bases fitting TRBD1. V dropped 6 bases and J dropped 0; count of bases not matched to a gene: 8. The CDR3 sequence is 17 residues long. CDR1 and CDR2 from the germline V gene are LGHNA and YSLEER. The DNA for the CDR3 is TGCGCCAGCAGTGAGTTCACAGGGGTCTCTGGGGCCAACGTCCTGACTTTC. Amino acid sequence: CASSEFTGVSGANVLTF.

V usage is TRBV10-2 and J usage is TRBJ2-1, with 8 bases aligning to TRBD2. CDR1 WSHSY and CDR2 SAAADI come from the germline V gene. Trimming removed 0 bases from V and 4 bases from J; junction bases left unmatched: 8. The CDR3 is 17 amino acids. CDR3 in amino acids: CASSESNRLARYNEQFF. The CDR3 coding sequence is TGCGCCAGCAGTGAGTCTAACCGACTAGCGCGTTACAATGAGCAGTTCTTC.

The chain has TRBV4-1 and TRBJ2-2; 9 nucleotides line up with TRBD1. CDR3 length: 18 residues. The V gene's germline CDR1 is MGHRA and CDR2 YSYEKL. The ends lost 4 bases at V and 1 base at J; junction bases unmatched: 10. The CDR3 region is CASSLPIAGQGNTGELFF. Here the CDR3 DNA reads TGCGCCAGCAGCCTGCCCATCGCGGGACAGGGGAACACCGGGGAGCTGTTTTTT.

This clone came up a few times. The rearrangement joins TRBV28 to TRBJ1-6; TRBD1 is a possible D gene (5 bases). The CDR3 spans 15 residues. V was trimmed by 2 bases and J by 14 bases, leaving 19 bases between them. In germline, CDR1 is MDHEN, CDR2 SYDVKM. CDR3 coding DNA: TGTGCCAGCAGTTTAGATGTAGGGACCCCTGGAACCCTCCACTTT. Its protein product is CASSLDVGTPGTLHF.

This clone has just one count. The chain joins TRBV23-1 to TRBJ2-1; D gene uncertain. TRBV23-1 is an open reading frame, and its role is uncertain. V dropped 0 bases and J dropped 6 bases, with 18 bases sitting between them. This CDR3 has 17 amino acids. CDR3 nucleotide sequence: TGCGCCAGCAGTCAATCGCCCTGCGGAGTAGGTCCCAATGAGCAGTTCTTC. Translating gives CASSQSPCGVGPNEQFF.

The rearrangement uses TRBV19 and TRBJ1-3; no clear D. In germline, CDR1 is LNHDA, CDR2 SQIVND (reference sequence). V lost 5 bases and J lost 0, with 8 bases in between. The CDR3 has 14 amino acids. The CDR3 DNA sequence: TGTGCCAGTAGTGGAAGCCTCTCTGGAAACACCATATATTTT. Protein product: CASSGSLSGNTIYF.

The chain carries TRBV7-2 and TRBJ1-1; no firm D call. V lost 7 bases, J lost 6 bases, and 15 bases lay in between. Germline assignment: CDR1 SGHTA and CDR2 FQGNSA. The CDR3 totals 13 residues. CDR3 in DNA: TGTGCCAGCACCGCTGGGTGGCTGGCTGAAGCTTTCTTT. Translated: CASTAGWLAEAFF.

The CDR3 DNA reads as TGTGCCAGCAGTCCCACCGGTTGGCCTCGCCCCTACGAGCAGTACTTC. Translating it yields CASSPTGWPRPYEQYF. The V and J genes are TRBV28 and TRBJ2-7; D gene ambiguous. The CDR3 spans 16 residues. Between the trimmed V and J ends, which lost 5 bases and 2 bases, there was a span of 19 bases. CDR1 is MDHEN, CDR2 SYDVKM, per germline.

In this sample, this clone turned up a few times. This chain connects TRBV18 to TRBJ2-5, with D uncertain. V was cut by 3 bases and J by 3 bases, with 11 bases left in between. This CDR3 has 14 amino acids. CDR1 and CDR2 (germline): KGHSH, LQKENI. The CDR3 spells CASSPASPKETQYF. CDR3 coding DNA: TGTGCCAGCTCACCGGCTTCTCCGAAAGAGACCCAGTACTTC.